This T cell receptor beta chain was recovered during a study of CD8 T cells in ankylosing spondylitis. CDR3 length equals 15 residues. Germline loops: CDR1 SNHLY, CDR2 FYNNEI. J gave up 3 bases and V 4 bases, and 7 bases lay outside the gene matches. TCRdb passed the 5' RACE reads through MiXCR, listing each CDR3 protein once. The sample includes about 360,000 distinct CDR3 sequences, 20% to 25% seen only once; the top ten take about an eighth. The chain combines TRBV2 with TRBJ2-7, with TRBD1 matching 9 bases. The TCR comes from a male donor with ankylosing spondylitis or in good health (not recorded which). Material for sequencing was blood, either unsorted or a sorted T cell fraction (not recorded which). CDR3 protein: CASSVPGQGDYEQYF. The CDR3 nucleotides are TGTGCCAGCAGTGTTCCGGGACAGGGAGACTACGAGCAGTACTTC.